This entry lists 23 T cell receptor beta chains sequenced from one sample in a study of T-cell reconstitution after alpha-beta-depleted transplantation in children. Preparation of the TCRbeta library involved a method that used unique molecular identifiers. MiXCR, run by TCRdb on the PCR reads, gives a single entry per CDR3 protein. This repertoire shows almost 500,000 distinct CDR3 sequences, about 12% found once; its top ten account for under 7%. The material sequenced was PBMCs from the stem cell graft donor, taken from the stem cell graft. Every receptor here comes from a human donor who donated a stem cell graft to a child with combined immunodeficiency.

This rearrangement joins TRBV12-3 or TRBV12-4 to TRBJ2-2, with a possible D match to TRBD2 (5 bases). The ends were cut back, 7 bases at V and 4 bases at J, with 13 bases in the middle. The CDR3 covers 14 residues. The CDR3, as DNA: TGTGCCAGCACCATGAGGGCTCTCACCGGGGAGCTGTTTTTT. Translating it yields CASTMRALTGELFF.

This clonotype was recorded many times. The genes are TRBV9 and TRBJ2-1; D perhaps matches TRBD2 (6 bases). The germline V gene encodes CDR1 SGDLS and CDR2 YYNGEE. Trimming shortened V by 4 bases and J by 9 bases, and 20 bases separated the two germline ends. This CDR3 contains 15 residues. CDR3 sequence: CASSSAGSPPSEQFF. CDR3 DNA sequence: TGTGCCAGCAGCTCAGCGGGTTCCCCCCCGAGTGAGCAGTTCTTC.

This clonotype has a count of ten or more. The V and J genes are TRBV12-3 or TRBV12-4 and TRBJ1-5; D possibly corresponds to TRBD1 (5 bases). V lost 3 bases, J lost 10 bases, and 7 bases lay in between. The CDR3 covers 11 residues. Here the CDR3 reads CASSLGGPQHF. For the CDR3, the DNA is TGTGCCAGCAGTTTGGGGGGTCCCCAGCATTTT.

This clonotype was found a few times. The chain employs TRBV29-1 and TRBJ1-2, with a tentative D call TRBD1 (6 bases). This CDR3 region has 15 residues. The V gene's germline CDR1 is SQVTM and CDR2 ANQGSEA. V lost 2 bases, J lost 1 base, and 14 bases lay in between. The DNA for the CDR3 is TGCAGCGTTGAAAACGGCAGGGGAGTTAACTATGGCTACACCTTC. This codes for CSVENGRGVNYGYTF.

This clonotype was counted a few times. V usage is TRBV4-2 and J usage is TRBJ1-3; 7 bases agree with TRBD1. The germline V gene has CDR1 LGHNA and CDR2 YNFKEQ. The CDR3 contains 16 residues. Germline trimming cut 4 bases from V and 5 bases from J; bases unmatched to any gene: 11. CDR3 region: CASSRGGQRYRNTIYF. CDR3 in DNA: TGTGCCAGCAGCCGAGGGGGACAGCGATACCGAAACACCATATATTTT.

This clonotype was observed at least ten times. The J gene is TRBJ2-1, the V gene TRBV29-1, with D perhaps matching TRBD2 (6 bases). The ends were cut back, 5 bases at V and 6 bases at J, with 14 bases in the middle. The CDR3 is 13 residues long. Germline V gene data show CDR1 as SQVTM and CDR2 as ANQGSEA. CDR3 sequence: CSVQRGGSNEQFF. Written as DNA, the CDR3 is TGCAGCGTTCAGAGAGGAGGGAGCAATGAGCAGTTCTTC.

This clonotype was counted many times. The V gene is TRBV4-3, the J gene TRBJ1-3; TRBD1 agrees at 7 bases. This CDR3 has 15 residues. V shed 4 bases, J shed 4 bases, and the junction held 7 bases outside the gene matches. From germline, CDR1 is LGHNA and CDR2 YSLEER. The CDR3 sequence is CASSPGQTVGNTIYF. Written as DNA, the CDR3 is TGCGCCAGCAGCCCGGGACAGACTGTCGGAAACACCATATATTTT.

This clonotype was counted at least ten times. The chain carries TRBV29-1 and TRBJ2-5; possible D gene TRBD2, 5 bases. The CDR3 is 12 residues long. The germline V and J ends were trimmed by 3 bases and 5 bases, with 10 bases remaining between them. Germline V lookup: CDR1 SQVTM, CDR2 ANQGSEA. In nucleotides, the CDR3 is TGCAGCGTTGACGGCGGGCCGGAGACCCAGTACTTC. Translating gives CSVDGGPETQYF.

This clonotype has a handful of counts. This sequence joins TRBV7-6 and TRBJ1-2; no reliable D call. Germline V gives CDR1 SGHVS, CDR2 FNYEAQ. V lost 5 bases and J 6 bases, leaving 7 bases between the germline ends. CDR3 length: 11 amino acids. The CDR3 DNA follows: TGTGCCAGCAGCCCCCACGATGGCTACACCTTC. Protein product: CASSPHDGYTF.

The CDR3 reads CSVDTTSGRAREQYF. The CDR3 DNA reads TGCAGCGTTGACACAACTAGCGGGAGGGCCAGGGAGCAGTACTTC. The chain uses TRBV29-1 and TRBJ2-7; TRBD2 agrees at 13 bases. The length of the CDR3 is 15 residues. V gave up 3 bases and J gave up 7 bases; unmatched junction bases: 9. Per germline, CDR1 SQVTM and CDR2 ANQGSEA.

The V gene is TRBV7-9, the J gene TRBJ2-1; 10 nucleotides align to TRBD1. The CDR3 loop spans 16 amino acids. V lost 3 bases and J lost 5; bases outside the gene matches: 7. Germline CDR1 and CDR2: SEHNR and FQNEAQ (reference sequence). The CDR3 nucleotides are TGTGCCAGCAGCTTTCTCGGGACAGGGGTTGACAATGAGCAGTTCTTC. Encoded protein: CASSFLGTGVDNEQFF.

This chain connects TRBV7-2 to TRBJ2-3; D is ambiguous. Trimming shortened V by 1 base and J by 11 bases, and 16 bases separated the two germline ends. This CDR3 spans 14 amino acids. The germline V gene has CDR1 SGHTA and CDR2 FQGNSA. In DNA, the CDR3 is TGTGCCAGCAGCTTAGAACCCCCTCCCGCAGAGCAGTATTTT. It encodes CASSLEPPPAEQYF.

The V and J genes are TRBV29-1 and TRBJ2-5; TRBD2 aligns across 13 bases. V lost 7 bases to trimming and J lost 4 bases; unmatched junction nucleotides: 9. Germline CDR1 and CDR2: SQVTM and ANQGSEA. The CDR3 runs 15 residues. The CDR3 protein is CSAELAGGPGETQYF. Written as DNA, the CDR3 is TGCAGCGCAGAACTAGCGGGAGGGCCCGGAGAGACCCAGTACTTC.

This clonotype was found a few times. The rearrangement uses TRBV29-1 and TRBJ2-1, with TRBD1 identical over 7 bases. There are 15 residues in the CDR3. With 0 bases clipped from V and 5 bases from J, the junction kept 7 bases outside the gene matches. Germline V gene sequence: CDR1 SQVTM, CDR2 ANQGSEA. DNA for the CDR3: TGCAGCGTTGAAGATCCGGACAGGCCCGACAATGAGCAGTTCTTC. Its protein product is CSVEDPDRPDNEQFF.

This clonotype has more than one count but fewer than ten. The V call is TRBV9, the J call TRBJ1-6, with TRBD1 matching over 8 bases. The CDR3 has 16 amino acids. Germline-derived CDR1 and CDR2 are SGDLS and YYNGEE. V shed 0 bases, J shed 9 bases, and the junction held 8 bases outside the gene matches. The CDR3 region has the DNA TGTGCCAGCAGCGTAGAGATAGGACAGGGACGTTCACCCCTCCACTTT. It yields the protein CASSVEIGQGRSPLHF.

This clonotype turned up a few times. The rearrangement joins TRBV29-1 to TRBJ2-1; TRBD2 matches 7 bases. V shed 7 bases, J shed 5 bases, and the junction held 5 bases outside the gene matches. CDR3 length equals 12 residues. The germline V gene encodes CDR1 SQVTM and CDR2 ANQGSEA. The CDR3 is CSGEGTDNEQFF. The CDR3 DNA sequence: TGCAGCGGGGAGGGGACGGACAATGAGCAGTTCTTC.

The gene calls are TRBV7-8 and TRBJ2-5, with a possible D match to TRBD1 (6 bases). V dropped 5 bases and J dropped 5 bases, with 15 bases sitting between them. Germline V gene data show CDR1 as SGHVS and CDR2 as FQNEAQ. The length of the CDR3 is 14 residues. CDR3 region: CASSDGTRWETQYF. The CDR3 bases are TGTGCCAGCAGCGACGGGACACGGTGGGAGACCCAGTACTTC.

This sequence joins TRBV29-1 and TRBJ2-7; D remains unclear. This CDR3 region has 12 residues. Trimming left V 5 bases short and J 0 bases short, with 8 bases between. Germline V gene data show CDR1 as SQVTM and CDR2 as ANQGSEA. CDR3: CSVSVNSYEQYF. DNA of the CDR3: TGCAGCGTTTCTGTCAACTCCTACGAGCAGTACTTC.

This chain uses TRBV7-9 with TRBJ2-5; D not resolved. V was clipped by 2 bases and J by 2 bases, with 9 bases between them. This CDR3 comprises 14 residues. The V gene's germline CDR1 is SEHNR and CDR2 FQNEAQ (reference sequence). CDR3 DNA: TGTGCCAGCAGCTTATCCACCCCGCAAGAGACCCAGTACTTC. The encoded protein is CASSLSTPQETQYF. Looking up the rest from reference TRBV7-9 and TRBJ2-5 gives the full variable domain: DTGVSQNPRHKITKRGQNVTFRCDPISEHNRLYWYRQTLGQGPEFLTYFQNEAQLEKSRLLSDRFSAERPKGSFSTLEIQRTEQGDSAMYLCASSLSTPQETQYFGPGTRLLVL.

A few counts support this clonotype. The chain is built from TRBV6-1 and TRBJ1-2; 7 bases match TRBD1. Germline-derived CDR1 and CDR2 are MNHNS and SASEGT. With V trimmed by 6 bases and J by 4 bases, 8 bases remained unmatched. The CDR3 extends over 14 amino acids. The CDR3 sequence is CASSLDRDIYGYTF. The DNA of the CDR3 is TGTGCCAGCAGCCTAGACAGGGATATCTATGGCTACACCTTC.

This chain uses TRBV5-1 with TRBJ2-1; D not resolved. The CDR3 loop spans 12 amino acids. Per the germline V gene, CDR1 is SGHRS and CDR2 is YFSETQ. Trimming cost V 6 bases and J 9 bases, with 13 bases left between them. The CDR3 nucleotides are TGCGCCAGCACCGGACCCTCTGGTGAGCAGTTCTTC. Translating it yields CASTGPSGEQFF.

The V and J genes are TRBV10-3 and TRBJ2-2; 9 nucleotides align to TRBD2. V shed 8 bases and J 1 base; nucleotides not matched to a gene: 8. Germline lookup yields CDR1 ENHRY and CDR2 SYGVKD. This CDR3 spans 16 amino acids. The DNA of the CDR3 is TGTGCCATCTCGAAGTTACTAGCGGGGAACACCGGGGAGCTGTTTTTT. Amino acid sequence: CAISKLLAGNTGELFF.

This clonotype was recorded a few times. The CDR3 sequence is CASSETGGSYNSPLHF. For the CDR3, the DNA is TGTGCCAGCAGCGAGACAGGGGGCTCCTATAATTCACCCCTCCACTTT. The J gene is TRBJ1-6, the V gene TRBV11-2; the match to TRBD1 covers 9 bases. Trimming removed 5 bases from V and 0 bases from J; junction bases left unmatched: 2. Germline lookup yields CDR1 SGHAT and CDR2 FQNNGV. The CDR3 has 16 residues.